The 21 T cell receptor beta chains presented below share a single source sample, sequenced in a study of cytomegalovirus exposure and HLA in healthy donors. This table comes from immunoSEQ multiplex PCR, and its TCRdb copy is limited to in-frame clones, with some not included. The sample holds a few hundred thousand clones, just over 85% seen once. Source material: PBMCs. Receptors originate from a woman in her late teens or twenties in good health and CMV-seronegative.

This rearrangement joins TRBV7-3 to TRBJ2-5; TRBD1 might be the D (7 bases). Germline CDR1 SGHTA, CDR2 FQGTGA. The CDR3 extends over 15 amino acids. V was pared by 5 bases and J by 4 bases, with 17 bases between. CDR3 loop: CASSPKTGRGETQYF. Written as DNA, the CDR3 is TGTGCCAGCAGCCCAAAGACAGGGCGGGGAGAGACCCAGTACTTC.

The chain couples TRBV2 to TRBJ1-1; D unresolved. There are 14 residues in the CDR3. Germline V gene lookup returns CDR1 SNHLY and CDR2 FYNNEI. With 4 bases removed from V and 5 bases from J, the gap between germline ends came to 14 bases. CDR3 sequence: CASSVLRAGTEAFF. DNA of the CDR3: TGTGCCAGCAGTGTTCTAAGGGCGGGGACTGAAGCTTTCTTT.

The genes are TRBV7-9 and TRBJ1-1, with D possibly being TRBD1 (5 bases). Germline V gene lookup returns CDR1 SEHNR and CDR2 FQNEAQ (reference sequence). The V gene lost 6 bases and the J gene lost 0 bases, with 11 bases spanning the gap. The CDR3 loop spans 14 amino acids. CDR3: CASSQTAMNTEAFF. DNA of the CDR3: TGTGCCAGCAGTCAGACAGCAATGAACACTGAAGCTTTCTTT. Combining the CDR3 with reference TRBV7-9 and TRBJ1-1 gives the whole variable domain DTGVSQNPRHKITKRGQNVTFRCDPISEHNRLYWYRQTLGQGPEFLTYFQNEAQLEKSRLLSDRFSAERPKGSFSTLEIQRTEQGDSAMYLCASSQTAMNTEAFFGQGTRLTVV.

V and J are TRBV28 and TRBJ1-2; TRBD1 agrees at 8 bases. Trimming cost V 6 bases and J 4 bases; bases outside gene matches: 7. Germline values: CDR1 MDHEN, CDR2 SYDVKM. This CDR3 has 14 residues. The CDR3 loop reads CASRRAGQGYGYTF. The CDR3 DNA reads TGTGCCAGCAGGAGGGCCGGACAGGGCTATGGCTACACCTTC.

The CDR3 DNA reads as TGTGCCAGCAGCCCCGGCGACACTGATCCCACAGATACGCAGTATTTT. Its translation: CASSPGDTDPTDTQYF. The J gene is TRBJ2-3, the V gene TRBV7-9; D gene ambiguous. Trimming removed 5 bases at V and 2 bases at J, with 17 bases between. This CDR3 is 16 amino acids long. Germline assignment: CDR1 SEHNR and CDR2 FQNEAQ (reference sequence).

V and J are TRBV6-6 and TRBJ2-7; possibly TRBD1 for D (6 bases). This CDR3 comprises 12 residues. The V end was cut by 5 bases, the J end by 4 bases, with 9 bases between. CDR1 is MNHNY, CDR2 SVGAGI, per germline (reference sequence). CDR3 DNA sequence: TGTGCCAGCAGTATGGGGGCTTACGAGCAGTACTTC. Residues: CASSMGAYEQYF.

The chain uses TRBV7-8 and TRBJ2-1, with 12 bases fitting TRBD2. The CDR3 runs 17 residues. Germline values: CDR1 SGHVS, CDR2 FQNEAQ. The junction had 11 bases not matched to a gene; V was cut back by 6 bases and J by 5 bases. CDR3 DNA: TGTGCCAGCAGAGAAAAGCGACTAGCGGGAGATAACAATGAGCAGTTCTTC. Translation gives CASREKRLAGDNNEQFF.

About this clone itself: The same CDR3 arises from other DNA sequences in this sample as well. This chain joins TRBV18 and TRBJ1-4; D may be TRBD1 (6 bases). Trimming removed 2 bases from V and 0 bases from J, with 10 bases in between. Germline CDR1 and CDR2: KGHSH and LQKENI. The length of the CDR3 is 16 residues. The CDR3 loop is CASSPRQAATNEKLFF. CDR3 sequence (DNA): TGTGCCAGCTCACCAAGACAGGCAGCAACTAATGAAAAACTGTTTTTT.

This chain joins TRBV28 and TRBJ2-7; D gene uncertain. Per the germline V gene, CDR1 is MDHEN and CDR2 is SYDVKM. This CDR3 comprises 12 residues. Trimming cost V 6 bases and J 1 base, with 7 bases left between them. In nucleotides, the CDR3 is TGTGCCAGCAGCCTCTTTTCCTACGAGCAGTACTTC. It translates to CASSLFSYEQYF.

The chain combines TRBV29-1 with TRBJ2-7, with D maybe TRBD1 (6 bases). Germline V gene data show CDR1 as SQVTM and CDR2 as ANQGSEA. The CDR3 runs 11 residues. Trimming removed 8 bases at V and 0 bases at J, with 8 bases between. DNA of the CDR3: TGCAGCTACAGGGACTCCTACGAGCAGTACTTC. This encodes CSYRDSYEQYF.

This clone appeared a single time. J is TRBJ2-7 and V is TRBV15; 8 bases line up with TRBD1. CDR3 size: 15 residues. Germline CDR1 reads LNHNV; CDR2 reads YYDKDF (reference sequence). V gave up 1 base and J gave up 5 bases; unmatched junction bases: 7. CDR3: CATSRGQGTLHEQYF. As DNA, the CDR3 is TGTGCCACCAGCAGAGGACAGGGGACCCTACACGAGCAGTACTTC.

The V call is TRBV18, the J call TRBJ2-4, with D possibly matching TRBD2 (6 bases). Germline CDR1 and CDR2: KGHSH and LQKENI. This CDR3 spans 18 amino acids. V lost 3 bases, J lost 1 base, and 19 bases lay in between. The CDR3 nucleotides read TGTGCCAGCTCACCCCTACGGATTCGGGGGACGGCCAAAAACATTCAGTACTTC. This gives the protein CASSPLRIRGTAKNIQYF.

The CDR3 DNA reads as TGTGCCATCACCCCGGAGCTAGCGGGAGACCGGCAGTACTTC. Residues: CAITPELAGDRQYF. This chain connects TRBV10-3 to TRBJ2-7, with 10 bases fitting TRBD2. The CDR3 spans 14 residues. Trimming removed 7 bases from V and 9 bases from J; junction bases left unmatched: 12. CDR1 and CDR2 (germline): ENHRY, SYGVKD.

This clone was recorded a few times. This chain's CDR3 is CASSSIGSSYGYTF. The CDR3 DNA follows: TGTGCCAGCAGCTCCATAGGGAGTAGCTATGGCTACACCTTC. The V call is TRBV7-9, the J call TRBJ1-2, with unresolved D. V was trimmed by 4 bases and J by 4 bases, leaving 13 bases between them. The germline CDR1 and CDR2 sequences are SEHNR and FQNEAQ (reference sequence). The CDR3 runs to 14 residues.

The chain uses TRBV11-1 and TRBJ1-3; D remains ambiguous. Germline CDR1 reads SGHAT; CDR2 reads FQDESV (reference sequence). With 5 bases removed from V and 4 bases from J, the gap between germline ends came to 6 bases. CDR3 length: 12 residues. The CDR3 is CASSPLGNTIYF. CDR3 in DNA: TGTGCCAGCAGCCCCCTCGGAAACACCATATATTTT.

The CDR3 DNA reads TGCGCCAGCAGCCAAGGGAGTATCACCGGGGAGCTGTTTTTT. Protein sequence: CASSQGSITGELFF. The chain recombines TRBV4-1 with TRBJ2-2; no clear D gene. Trimming pared 1 base from V and 4 bases from J, leaving 7 bases between. The length of the CDR3 is 14 residues. In germline, CDR1 is MGHRA, CDR2 YSYEKL.

V is TRBV11-3 and J is TRBJ1-1, with a tentative D call TRBD1 (5 bases). Germline CDR1 SGHNT, CDR2 YENEEA. This CDR3 region has 15 residues. Trimming removed 4 bases from V and 0 bases from J, with 12 bases in between. The DNA for the CDR3 is TGTGCCAGCAGCTACGGAGGGACGGTGAACACTGAAGCTTTCTTT. Residues: CASSYGGTVNTEAFF.

The V call is TRBV6-6, the J call TRBJ2-7; 8 bases fit TRBD1. The CDR3 has 14 residues. The germline CDR1 and CDR2 sequences are MNHNY and SVGAGI (reference sequence). With V trimmed by 6 bases and J by 5 bases, 9 bases remained unmatched. The CDR3 sequence is CASSFHPGQDEQYF. The CDR3 nucleotides are TGTGCCAGCAGCTTTCACCCGGGACAGGACGAGCAGTACTTC.

The V and J genes are TRBV30 and TRBJ1-6; possible D gene TRBD1, 6 bases. V was cut by 7 bases and J by 5 bases, with 12 bases left in between. CDR1 GTSNPN and CDR2 SVGIG come from the germline V gene (reference sequence). The CDR3 sequence is 13 residues long. The DNA of the CDR3 is TGTGCCTATATAGGGGGAAATAATTCACCCCTCCACTTT. It codes for CAYIGGNNSPLHF.

This clone was observed a single time. The chain couples TRBV28 to TRBJ1-2; 11 bases agree with TRBD1. The length of the CDR3 is 13 residues. The V gene end was trimmed by 10 bases and the J gene end by 7 bases; junction bases not matched to a gene: 8. In germline, CDR1 is MDHEN, CDR2 SYDVKM. The CDR3 DNA sequence: TGTGCCACCCGCGGACAGGGGGCGAGTGGCTACACCTTC. Protein: CATRGQGASGYTF.

The chain carries TRBV6-5 and TRBJ2-3; 10 bases agree with TRBD2. The CDR3 contains 16 residues. Germline V gene data show CDR1 as MNHEY and CDR2 as SVGAGI. Trimming removed 1 base from V and 4 bases from J; junction bases left unmatched: 5. CDR3 loop: CASSYLAGGGPDTQYF. CDR3 in DNA: TGTGCCAGCAGTTACTTAGCGGGAGGAGGACCAGATACGCAGTATTTT.